A selection of T cell receptor beta chains follows, all from one sample in a study of blood T cells in healthy people across ages. TCRdb re-derived calls from the 5' RACE reads in MiXCR, one entry per CDR3 protein. Of about 640,000 distinct CDR3 sequences listed, around 41% are singletons. The sequencing sample was made of blood. Receptor source: a man older than 75 in good health. Both conserved end residues are part of each CDR3. The D gene is left open where the match is weak. Expanded clones get a size class; other rows say once, few or many, or leave the size out.

J gene,V gene,D gene,clone size,CDR3 DNA,CDR3 protein
TRBJ1-1,TRBV6-2/TRBV6-3,-,-,TGTGCCAGCAGTTACTCGGGGGGTTCTGAAGCTTTCTTT,CASSYSGGSEAFF
TRBJ2-4,TRBV28,-,few,TGTGCCAGCAGCCTGGAGCTAGGGGGTTCTAAAAACATTCAGTACTTC,CASSLELGGSKNIQYF
TRBJ2-2,TRBV5-1,-,-,TGCGCCAGCAGCTTGCTAAGCGGGTGGAACGCCGGGGAGCTGTTTTTT,CASSLLSGWNAGELFF
TRBJ2-1,TRBV6-2/TRBV6-3,TRBD1,-,TGTGCCAGCAGTTACCGGGACAGGGTACCCTACAATGAGCAGTTCTTC,CASSYRDRVPYNEQFF
TRBJ1-1,TRBV12-3/TRBV12-4,-,-,TGTGCCAGCAGTTTATCGACCTCCTCTGAAGCTTTCTTT,CASSLSTSSEAFF
TRBJ2-5,TRBV10-2,TRBD1,-,TGCGCCAGCAGTGAGACCGGGACAGGGAAGTCCCAGTACTTC,CASSETGTGKSQYF
TRBJ2-7,TRBV27,-,many,TGTGCCAGCAGTTTACTCGCGGGAAACGAGCAGTACTTC,CASSLLAGNEQYF
TRBJ2-7,TRBV7-9,-,-,TGTGCCAGCAAGATGGCATATTCATCCTACGAGCAGTACTTC,CASKMAYSSYEQYF
TRBJ2-1,TRBV12-3/TRBV12-4,-,-,TGTGCCAGCAGTCTCCGGGCCCTACAAGAGACCCAGTTCTTC,CASSLRALQETQFF
TRBJ2-7,TRBV12-3/TRBV12-4,TRBD2,few,TGTGCCAGCAGTTTGACTAGCGGGGGGGGCGAGCAGTACTTC,CASSLTSGGGEQYF
TRBJ2-3,TRBV4-2,TRBD2,few,TGTGCCAGCAGCCAAGATGGGACTAGCGGGGGCACAGATACGCAGTATTTT,CASSQDGTSGGTDTQYF
TRBJ2-5,TRBV20-1,-,few,TGCAGTGCCGTGGGGTCACAAGAGACCCAGTACTTC,CSAVGSQETQYF
TRBJ1-6,TRBV5-6,-,-,TGTGCCAGCAGCCGGGGGTCCATATATAAGTCACCCCTCCACTTT,CASSRGSIYKSPLHF
TRBJ2-7,TRBV21-1,-,few,TGTGCCAGCAGCTCCCACCATACAACCGACAGGGCCCTCTCCTACGAGCAGTACTTC,CASSSHHTTDRALSYEQYF
TRBJ1-2,TRBV5-4,-,-,TGTGCCAGCAGCTTGGGCCAGAGAGCTGGGGGCTACACCTTC,CASSLGQRAGGYTF
TRBJ2-3,TRBV27,-,-,TGCGCCAGCAGTGGTCAGACAGCTAGCACAGATACGCAGTATTTT,CASSGQTASTDTQYF
TRBJ2-4,TRBV12-3/TRBV12-4,TRBD1,-,TGTGCCAGCAGTTTAAGGGGACAGGGTAAAAACATTCAGTACTTC,CASSLRGQGKNIQYF
TRBJ2-6,TRBV29-1,TRBD1,-,TGCAGCGTTGGTGGGCAGGGGGTACTCTCTGGGGCCAACGTCCAGACTTTC,CSVGGQGVLSGANVQTF
TRBJ2-2,TRBV28,TRBD2,-,TGTGCCAGCAGAGGGACTAGCGGGAGTTGGGAGCTGTTTTTT,CASRGTSGSWELFF
TRBJ2-5,TRBV4-2,-,once,TGTGCCAGCAGCCAAGCTATGGCAGGGGAGAAGCAGTACTTC,CASSQAMAGEKQYF
TRBJ2-3,TRBV4-3,-,few,TGCGCCAGCAGCCAGGATTGGTCGACAGTTCAAGATACGCAGTATTTT,CASSQDWSTVQDTQYF
TRBJ2-3,TRBV20-1,TRBD1,many,TGCAGTGCCACGGACAGGGAAGGCGTTACGCAGTATTTT,CSATDREGVTQYF
TRBJ1-4,TRBV30,-,once,TGTGCCTGGAGGGGTCAGGGTAATGAAAAACTGTTTTTT,CAWRGQGNEKLFF
TRBJ2-1,TRBV10-1,-,-,TGCGCCAGCAGTGATGGTAGTCGGCAGTTCTTC,CASSDGSRQFF
TRBJ2-1,TRBV7-2,-,-,TGTGCCAGCAGCTTATCCTTGCGCGAGCAGTTCTTC,CASSLSLREQFF
TRBJ1-6,TRBV2,-,few,TGTGCCAGCAGTGAACGCCAGGCCGGCTATAATTCACCCCTCCACTTT,CASSERQAGYNSPLHF
TRBJ2-2,TRBV25-1,-,few,TGTGCCAGCAGTGAATGGAGCGGGTCGAACACCGGGGAGCTGTTTTTT,CASSEWSGSNTGELFF
TRBJ2-1,TRBV7-2,TRBD2,-,TGTGCCAGCAGCAAAGCGGCCGGGGGGTACAATGAGCAGTTCTTC,CASSKAAGGYNEQFF
TRBJ2-1,TRBV24-1,-,-,TGTGCCACCAGTGATGGGGCTAGATCCTACAATGAGCAGTTCTTC,CATSDGARSYNEQFF
TRBJ1-1,TRBV28,-,once,TGTGCCAGCAGGCAGACAGAACTGAACACTGAAGCTTTCTTT,CASRQTELNTEAFF
TRBJ2-3,TRBV12-3/TRBV12-4,-,few,TGTGCCAGCAGTTTGGGGACTTTGGATACGCAGTATTTT,CASSLGTLDTQYF
TRBJ2-1,TRBV27,TRBD2,-,TGTGCCAGCAGTTCCTCCCTCGGCGGGGGGTCCAATGAGCAGTTCTTC,CASSSSLGGGSNEQFF
TRBJ1-1,TRBV9,-,few,TGTGCCAGCAGCCCCCCCCGGGCCCGTGGCAGTGAAGCTTTCTTT,CASSPPRARGSEAFF
TRBJ2-7,TRBV3-1,TRBD1,-,TGTGCCAGCAGACAGGACGCAGGGGGTGGCGAGCAGTACTTC,CASRQDAGGGEQYF
TRBJ1-6,TRBV5-1,TRBD1,few,TGCGCCAGCAGCTTGGTTACAGGGGATTTGCAAAAGGCTTTCCCCCTCCACTTT,CASSLVTGDLQKAFPLHF
TRBJ2-5,TRBV7-2,TRBD2,-,TGTGCCAGCAGCATTCATAGCGGGGGGTTCTACAATGAGCAGTACTTC,CASSIHSGGFYNEQYF
TRBJ2-1,TRBV6-2/TRBV6-3,-,-,TGTGCCAGCGGAAAAACCGGGAATGGGAATGAGCAGTTCTTC,CASGKTGNGNEQFF
TRBJ2-3,TRBV3-1,TRBD1,few,TGTGCCAGCAGCCCGACAGGGGCCACAGATACGCAGTATTTT,CASSPTGATDTQYF
TRBJ2-2,TRBV6-5,TRBD2,-,TGTGCCAGCAGCCTAGCGGGAGGGCCGATCGGGGAGCTGTTTTTT,CASSLAGGPIGELFF
TRBJ1-2,TRBV5-4,TRBD1,-,TGTGCCAGCAGCGGTGGGACAGGGGGCTTTCACAGCTACACCTTC,CASSGGTGGFHSYTF